The 32 T cell receptor beta chains below come from one sample, sequenced in a study of T cell repertoires in cytomegalovirus infection. TCRdb re-analysed the reads in MiXCR, keeping a single row per CDR3 protein. The sample lists about 360,000 distinct CDR3 sequences; approximately 18% were seen once. Sequencing was done on a sample of PBMCs. The receptors here all came from a human donor in good health (CMV status not recorded). Some clones in this sample may be carry-over from other donors' samples.

The V gene is TRBV7-2, the J gene TRBJ1-1; 7 bases map to TRBD1. Germline CDR1 SGHTA, CDR2 FQGNSA. The trim removed 5 bases at V and 4 bases at J, leaving 7 bases unmatched. This CDR3 contains 14 residues. The CDR3: CASSPPRGSTEAFF. In nucleotides, the CDR3 is TGTGCCAGCAGCCCTCCCAGGGGGAGCACTGAAGCTTTCTTT.

This clonotype turned up a few times. V is TRBV11-2 and J is TRBJ2-3, with TRBD1 matching 9 bases. V was clipped by 8 bases and J by 5 bases; unmatched bases: 11. The germline gives CDR1 SGHAT, CDR2 FQNNGV. The length of the CDR3 is 15 residues. CDR3 loop: CASETTGTGIDTQYF. For the CDR3, the DNA is TGTGCCAGCGAGACCACCGGGACAGGGATAGATACGCAGTATTTT.

This clonotype was counted only a few times. V usage is TRBV20-1 and J usage is TRBJ1-6; D ambiguous. V was trimmed by 3 bases and J by 8 bases, leaving 14 bases between them. The CDR3 contains 14 residues. Germline loops: CDR1 DFQATT, CDR2 SNEGSKA (reference sequence). The CDR3 protein is CSARGRNSYSPLHF. The DNA for the CDR3 is TGCAGTGCTAGGGGCCGCAACAGCTATTCACCCCTCCACTTT.

This clonotype was seen ten or more times. The chain carries TRBV6-1 and TRBJ2-7; D ambiguous. Germline V gene sequence: CDR1 MNHNS, CDR2 SASEGT. With 6 bases removed from V and 4 bases from J, the gap between germline ends came to 7 bases. This CDR3 has 11 residues. CDR3 coding DNA: TGTGCCAGCAGCTCTCTGTACGAGCAGTACTTC. Protein product: CASSSLYEQYF.

This clonotype has only a few counts. V and J are TRBV28 and TRBJ2-2, with D perhaps given as TRBD1 or TRBD2 (6 bases each). V was trimmed by 7 bases and J by 7 bases, leaving 13 bases between them. Germline CDR1 and CDR2: MDHEN and SYDVKM. CDR3 size: 13 residues. The CDR3 DNA reads TGTGCCAGCATTTACGGGGGCGGCGGGGAGCTGTTTTTT. Translation gives CASIYGGGGELFF. Complete variable domain (other parts from reference TRBV28 and TRBJ2-2): DVKVTQSSRYLVKRTGEKVFLECVQDMDHENMFWYRQDPGLGLRLIYFSYDVKMKEKGDIPEGYSVSREKKERFSLILESASTNQTSMYLCASIYGGGGELFFGEGSRLTVL.

This clonotype came up a few times. The rearrangement uses TRBV2 and TRBJ2-3, with 7 positions matching TRBD2. Germline loops: CDR1 SNHLY, CDR2 FYNNEI. The V and J ends lost 4 bases and 2 bases, in that order; junction bases with no gene match: 6. The CDR3 covers 15 residues. The CDR3 DNA is TGTGCCAGCAGTGCGGGTCTAGCGGCCACAGATACGCAGTATTTT. This gives the protein CASSAGLAATDTQYF.

J is TRBJ1-1 and V is TRBV3-1; D call uncertain. V was clipped by 2 bases and J by 4 bases, with 8 bases between them. This CDR3 region has 13 residues. Germline CDR1 is LGHDT and CDR2 is YNNKEL (reference sequence). The DNA of the CDR3 is TGTGCCAGCAGCCAAACCGGCCCCACTGAAGCTTTCTTT. Its protein product is CASSQTGPTEAFF.

This clonotype was seen a few times. The rearrangement joins TRBV20-1 to TRBJ2-5, with D perhaps being TRBD1 or TRBD2 (5 bases each). V shed 3 bases and J shed 1 base, with 12 bases lying between them. The CDR3 covers 14 residues. The germline V gene encodes CDR1 DFQATT and CDR2 SNEGSKA (reference sequence). The CDR3 coding sequence is TGCAGTGCTAGGGGGGATTTGGGCCAAGAGACCCAGTACTTC. This translates into CSARGDLGQETQYF.

The J gene is TRBJ2-5, the V gene TRBV2; no firm D call. Per the germline V gene, CDR1 is SNHLY and CDR2 is FYNNEI. Trimming stripped 6 bases from V and 2 bases from J, with 10 bases between. CDR3 length equals 13 residues. CDR3 sequence (DNA): TGTGCCAGCAGCCCTCGGCGGCAAGAGACCCAGTACTTC. This codes for CASSPRRQETQYF.

This clonotype was counted ten times or more. The chain employs TRBV7-2 and TRBJ2-2; 7 bases map to TRBD2. This CDR3 has 15 residues. J lost 3 bases, V lost 5 bases, and 6 bases had no gene match. From germline, CDR1 is SGHTA and CDR2 FQGNSA. The CDR3 loop reads CASSIRLADTGELFF. The DNA of the CDR3 is TGTGCCAGCAGCATCCGACTAGCCGACACCGGGGAGCTGTTTTTT. Filled out from reference TRBV7-2 and TRBJ2-2, the complete variable domain reads GAGVSQSPSNKVTEKGKDVELRCDPISGHTALYWYRQSLGQGLEFLIYFQGNSAPDKSGLPSDRFSAERTGGSVSTLTIQRTQQEDSAVYLCASSIRLADTGELFFGEGSRLTVL.

The sample holds a few counts of this clonotype. The chain couples TRBV10-3 to TRBJ1-1; weak D call: TRBD1 (6 bases). The V end was cut by 10 bases, the J end by 3 bases, with 15 bases between. The CDR3 loop spans 13 amino acids. Looked up from germline, CDR1 is ENHRY and CDR2 is SYGVKD. CDR3: CATAEGEDTEAFF. For the CDR3, the DNA is TGTGCCACGGCGGAGGGGGAGGACACTGAAGCTTTCTTT.

The sample holds one count of this clonotype. V and J are TRBV4-2 and TRBJ2-2; D possibly corresponds to TRBD2 (7 bases). V was cut by 8 bases and J by 5 bases, with 18 bases left in between. The CDR3 is made up of 15 amino acids. Germline CDR1 is LGHNA and CDR2 is YNFKEQ. CDR3 sequence: CASATLGGQTGELFF. The DNA of the CDR3 is TGTGCCAGCGCCACCTTGGGGGGGCAAACCGGGGAGCTGTTTTTT.

This clonotype was counted a few times. This chain connects TRBV19 to TRBJ1-6; TRBD1 might be the D (5 bases). The ends were cut back, 9 bases at V and 4 bases at J, with 19 bases in the middle. This CDR3 region has 16 residues. CDR1 is LNHDA and CDR2 is SQIVND in the germline V gene (reference sequence). CDR3 coding DNA: TGTGCCAGCTCAAAAGAGGGGATGGAGTATAATTCACCCCTCCACTTT. Translating gives CASSKEGMEYNSPLHF.

This chain joins TRBV29-1 and TRBJ2-7; 7 bases agree with TRBD1. This CDR3 region has 13 residues. Germline V gene data show CDR1 as SQVTM and CDR2 as ANQGSEA. V shed 2 bases, J shed 2 bases, and the junction held 3 bases outside the gene matches. The CDR3 loop reads CSVEIGQAYEQYF. The CDR3 nucleotides read TGCAGCGTTGAAATTGGACAGGCCTACGAGCAGTACTTC.

This clonotype showed up just a few times. The chain employs TRBV7-2 and TRBJ1-5, with a weak D call TRBD1 (5 bases). V was trimmed by 2 bases and J by 7 bases, leaving 12 bases between them. The CDR3 spans 14 residues. CDR1 is SGHTA, CDR2 FQGNSA, per germline. The CDR3 nucleotides are TGTGCCAGCAGCTTAATGACGGGGGAGCAGCCCCAGCATTTT. Encoded protein: CASSLMTGEQPQHF. The whole variable domain, filled in from reference TRBV7-2 and TRBJ1-5, reads GAGVSQSPSNKVTEKGKDVELRCDPISGHTALYWYRQSLGQGLEFLIYFQGNSAPDKSGLPSDRFSAERTGGSVSTLTIQRTQQEDSAVYLCASSLMTGEQPQHFGDGTRLSIL.

The gene calls are TRBV4-1 and TRBJ2-2; TRBD2 agrees at 11 bases. The germline CDR1 and CDR2 sequences are MGHRA and YSYEKL. The CDR3 runs to 17 residues. Trimming cost V 3 bases and J 8 bases; bases outside gene matches: 11. As DNA, the CDR3 is TGCGCCAGCAGCCATGCCCTGACTAGCGGGGTTGGTGGGGAGCTGTTTTTT. This translates into CASSHALTSGVGGELFF.

This clonotype was seen more than once but under ten times. This chain connects TRBV11-2 to TRBJ2-3; tentative D call: TRBD1 (6 bases). The CDR3 length is 13 residues. From germline, CDR1 is SGHAT and CDR2 FQNNGV. Between the trimmed V and J ends, which lost 7 bases and 3 bases, there was a span of 11 bases. This CDR3 is CASNHRVTDTQYF. As DNA, the CDR3 is TGTGCCAGCAACCACAGGGTTACAGATACGCAGTATTTT.

This rearrangement joins TRBV6-2 or TRBV6-3 to TRBJ2-5; D uncertain. Germline-derived CDR1 and CDR2 are MNHEY and SVGEGT. The CDR3 is 14 amino acids. Trimming removed 6 bases from V and 2 bases from J, with 13 bases in between. The CDR3 region has the DNA TGTGCCAGCAGGGGGTTCTTAACTCAAGAGACCCAGTACTTC. Residues: CASRGFLTQETQYF.

The V gene is TRBV18, the J gene TRBJ2-5, with D perhaps being TRBD1 or TRBD2 (5 bases each). The germline CDR1 and CDR2 sequences are KGHSH and LQKENI. With 3 bases removed from V and 2 bases from J, the gap between germline ends came to 13 bases. The CDR3 loop spans 15 amino acids. The CDR3 region has the DNA TGTGCCAGCTCACCTTCCGGGGCGCGACAAGAGACCCAGTACTTC. Translating gives CASSPSGARQETQYF.

This clonotype was observed a handful of times. This chain uses TRBV12-3 or TRBV12-4 with TRBJ1-2; D unresolved. The length of the CDR3 is 14 residues. The V end lost 1 base, the J end lost 8 bases, and 14 bases lay between the germline ends. The CDR3 loop reads CASSLVLGSVGYTF. Written as DNA, the CDR3 is TGTGCCAGCAGTTTAGTATTGGGGAGCGTAGGCTACACCTTC.

The J gene is TRBJ1-1, the V gene TRBV25-1; TRBD1 matches 8 bases. The CDR3 extends over 15 amino acids. After removal of 4 bases from V and 4 bases from J, the junction contained 8 bases not matched to a gene. CDR1 and CDR2 from the germline V gene are MGHDK and SYGVNS. The CDR3 nucleotides read TGTGCCAGCAGTGGGAGACAGGGGTCGACCACTGAAGCTTTCTTT. Amino acid sequence: CASSGRQGSTTEAFF. Full variable domain (rest looked up from reference TRBV25-1 and TRBJ1-1): EADIYQTPRYLVIGTGKKITLECSQTMGHDKMYWYQQDPGMELHLIHYSYGVNSTEKGDLSSESTVSRIRTEHFPLTLESARPSHTSQYLCASSGRQGSTTEAFFGQGTRLTVV.

The gene calls are TRBV20-1 and TRBJ2-3, with D tentatively TRBD1 (6 bases). Looked up from germline, CDR1 is DFQATT and CDR2 is SNEGSKA (reference sequence). This CDR3 region has 14 residues. The germline V and J ends were trimmed by 3 bases and 0 bases, with 10 bases remaining between them. The CDR3 loop reads CSASRGSSTDTQYF. CDR3 nucleotide sequence: TGCAGTGCTAGCAGGGGCTCTAGCACAGATACGCAGTATTTT.

This rearrangement joins TRBV6-2 or TRBV6-3 to TRBJ1-2; D possibly corresponds to TRBD1 (5 bases). The CDR3 is 18 residues long. Between the trimmed V and J ends, which lost 2 bases and 5 bases, there was a span of 24 bases. Germline V lookup: CDR1 MNHEY, CDR2 SVGEGT. The CDR3 DNA follows: TGTGCCAGCAGTTACCTAACCGCGGGACGTATCGTCGGTTATGGCTACACCTTC. It codes for CASSYLTAGRIVGYGYTF.

In its sample, this clonotype was seen a few times. The chain couples TRBV7-8 to TRBJ1-2; 9 bases agree with TRBD1. J lost 0 bases, V lost 2 bases, and 4 bases had no gene match. The CDR3 is 16 amino acids. Germline values: CDR1 SGHVS, CDR2 FQNEAQ. CDR3 loop: CASSLMDRGSNYGYTF. DNA of the CDR3: TGTGCCAGCAGCTTAATGGACAGGGGATCTAACTATGGCTACACCTTC. Using reference TRBV7-8 and TRBJ1-2 for the parts outside the CDR3, the full variable domain is GAGVSQSPRYKVAKRGQDVALRCDPISGHVSLFWYQQALGQGPEFLTYFQNEAQLDKSGLPSDRFFAERPEGSVSTLKIQRTQQEDSAVYLCASSLMDRGSNYGYTFGSGTRLTVV.

This clonotype has more than one count but fewer than ten. This chain connects TRBV5-6 to TRBJ2-6; 9 bases match TRBD1. V lost 4 bases to trimming and J lost 4 bases; unmatched junction nucleotides: 12. The CDR3 loop spans 18 amino acids. Germline values: CDR1 SGHDT, CDR2 YYEEEE. CDR3 nucleotide sequence: TGTGCCAGCAGCCAGCTGCTGACAGGGGGTCCAGGGGCCAACGTCCTGACTTTC. Amino acid sequence: CASSQLLTGGPGANVLTF.

The chain joins TRBV11-3 to TRBJ1-1; weak D call: TRBD1 (5 bases). The germline CDR1 and CDR2 sequences are SGHNT and YENEEA. V was pared by 1 base and J by 3 bases, with 12 bases between. CDR3 length: 15 amino acids. CDR3 nucleotides: TGTGCCAGCAGCTTAGGGGGAGGGGAGGACACTGAAGCTTTCTTT. Its protein product is CASSLGGGEDTEAFF.

V gene TRBV24-1 combines with J gene TRBJ2-1; 8 positions match TRBD2. This CDR3 comprises 16 residues. V trimming: 3 bases; J trimming: 7 bases; junction bases outside the gene matches: 10. Germline V gene lookup returns CDR1 KGHDR and CDR2 SFDVKD. CDR3 coding DNA: TGTGCCACCAGTGATCCCCGCGGGGGGCTATTGAATGAGCAGTTCTTC. Its translation: CATSDPRGGLLNEQFF.

This clonotype was recorded a few times. The genes are TRBV28 and TRBJ2-2, with D perhaps assigned TRBD1 or TRBD2 (5 bases each). CDR1 and CDR2 (germline): MDHEN, SYDVKM. The CDR3 length is 13 residues. Trimming took 2 bases from V and 7 from J, leaving 8 bases between them. The CDR3, as DNA: TGTGCCAGCAGTTTACGGGGCGTCGGGGAGCTGTTTTTT. Its translation: CASSLRGVGELFF.

This chain connects TRBV12-3 or TRBV12-4 to TRBJ2-1; 11 bases map to TRBD2. V shed 7 bases and J 8 bases; nucleotides not matched to a gene: 4. The CDR3 runs to 13 residues. CDR3 DNA sequence: TGTGCCAGCAACCTACTAGCGGGGGATGAGCAGTTCTTC. Its protein product is CASNLLAGDEQFF.

J is TRBJ1-2 and V is TRBV12-3 or TRBV12-4; TRBD1 might be the D (5 bases). The CDR3 has 12 residues. The V end lost 7 bases, the J end lost 6 bases, and 12 bases lay between the germline ends. CDR3 residues: CASNPGHHGYTF. In nucleotides, the CDR3 is TGTGCCAGCAACCCCGGACACCATGGCTACACCTTC.

This clonotype appeared many times. The genes are TRBV19 and TRBJ1-5, with unresolved D. From germline, CDR1 is LNHDA and CDR2 SQIVND (reference sequence). The CDR3 is made up of 13 amino acids. V was clipped by 3 bases and J by 5 bases, with 8 bases between them. The CDR3 nucleotides read TGTGCCAGTAGTATGGCCCGTGATCAGCCCCAGCATTTT. It codes for CASSMARDQPQHF.

The chain recombines TRBV7-2 with TRBJ2-3; D perhaps matches TRBD1 (5 bases). V was pared by 4 bases and J by 6 bases, with 14 bases between. CDR3 length equals 14 residues. Germline CDR1 is SGHTA and CDR2 is FQGNSA. The CDR3 loop reads CASSSRQKGDTQYF. The CDR3 DNA reads TGTGCCAGCAGCTCTAGACAGAAAGGGGATACGCAGTATTTT.